A single sample gave rise to the 3 T cell receptor beta chains below, sequenced in a study of blood T cell repertoires in COVID-19. Assay: immunoSEQ multiplex PCR; the TCRdb copy retains only in-frame clones and omits some. The sample lists 250,000 to 350,000 clones; under 95% were seen once. The sample was PBMCs or T cells enriched from blood (not recorded which). These receptors originate from a man between 60 and 70 years old who had recovered from COVID-19.

CDR3 sequence reads: CASSLTGPGSQGYTF. The CDR3 DNA reads as TGTGCCAGCAGCTTAACTGGGCCGGGAAGCCAGGGCTACACCTTC. The V and J genes are TRBV7-2 and TRBJ1-2; D gene ambiguous. V lost 2 bases, J lost 8 bases, and 18 bases lay in between. Germline V gives CDR1 SGHTA, CDR2 FQGNSA. This CDR3 comprises 15 residues. The whole variable domain, filled in from reference TRBV7-2 and TRBJ1-2, reads GAGVSQSPSNKVTEKGKDVELRCDPISGHTALYWYRQSLGQGLEFLIYFQGNSAPDKSGLPSDRFSAERTGGSVSTLTIQRTQQEDSAVYLCASSLTGPGSQGYTFGSGTRLTVV.

This sequence joins TRBV19 and TRBJ1-2, with a tentative D call TRBD1 (6 bases). Trimming took off 10 bases at V and 9 bases at J, with 21 bases between the two ends. This CDR3 has 13 amino acids. Germline CDR1 and CDR2: LNHDA and SQIVND (reference sequence). The CDR3 sequence: CATLHTGLMSYTF. The CDR3 nucleotides are TGTGCCACCCTACATACAGGGTTAATGAGCTACACCTTC. Full variable domain (rest looked up from reference TRBV19 and TRBJ1-2): DGGITQSPKYLFRKEGQNVTLSCEQNLNHDAMYWYRQDPGQGLRLIYYSQIVNDFQKGDIAEGYSVSREKKESFPLTVTSAQKNPTAFYLCATLHTGLMSYTFGSGTRLTVV.

The chain joins TRBV2 to TRBJ2-3, with TRBD2 identical over 8 bases. This CDR3 is 15 amino acids long. Per germline, CDR1 SNHLY and CDR2 FYNNEI. V dropped 5 bases and J dropped 2; count of bases not matched to a gene: 6. This CDR3 reads CASSRTSPYTDTQYF. The CDR3 bases are TGTGCCAGCAGTAGGACTAGCCCCTACACAGATACGCAGTATTTT. Full variable domain (rest looked up from reference TRBV2 and TRBJ2-3): EPEVTQTPSHQVTQMGQEVILRCVPISNHLYFYWYRQILGQKVEFLVSFYNNEISEKSEIFDDQFSVERPDGSNFTLKIRSTKLEDSAMYFCASSRTSPYTDTQYFGPGTRLTVL.